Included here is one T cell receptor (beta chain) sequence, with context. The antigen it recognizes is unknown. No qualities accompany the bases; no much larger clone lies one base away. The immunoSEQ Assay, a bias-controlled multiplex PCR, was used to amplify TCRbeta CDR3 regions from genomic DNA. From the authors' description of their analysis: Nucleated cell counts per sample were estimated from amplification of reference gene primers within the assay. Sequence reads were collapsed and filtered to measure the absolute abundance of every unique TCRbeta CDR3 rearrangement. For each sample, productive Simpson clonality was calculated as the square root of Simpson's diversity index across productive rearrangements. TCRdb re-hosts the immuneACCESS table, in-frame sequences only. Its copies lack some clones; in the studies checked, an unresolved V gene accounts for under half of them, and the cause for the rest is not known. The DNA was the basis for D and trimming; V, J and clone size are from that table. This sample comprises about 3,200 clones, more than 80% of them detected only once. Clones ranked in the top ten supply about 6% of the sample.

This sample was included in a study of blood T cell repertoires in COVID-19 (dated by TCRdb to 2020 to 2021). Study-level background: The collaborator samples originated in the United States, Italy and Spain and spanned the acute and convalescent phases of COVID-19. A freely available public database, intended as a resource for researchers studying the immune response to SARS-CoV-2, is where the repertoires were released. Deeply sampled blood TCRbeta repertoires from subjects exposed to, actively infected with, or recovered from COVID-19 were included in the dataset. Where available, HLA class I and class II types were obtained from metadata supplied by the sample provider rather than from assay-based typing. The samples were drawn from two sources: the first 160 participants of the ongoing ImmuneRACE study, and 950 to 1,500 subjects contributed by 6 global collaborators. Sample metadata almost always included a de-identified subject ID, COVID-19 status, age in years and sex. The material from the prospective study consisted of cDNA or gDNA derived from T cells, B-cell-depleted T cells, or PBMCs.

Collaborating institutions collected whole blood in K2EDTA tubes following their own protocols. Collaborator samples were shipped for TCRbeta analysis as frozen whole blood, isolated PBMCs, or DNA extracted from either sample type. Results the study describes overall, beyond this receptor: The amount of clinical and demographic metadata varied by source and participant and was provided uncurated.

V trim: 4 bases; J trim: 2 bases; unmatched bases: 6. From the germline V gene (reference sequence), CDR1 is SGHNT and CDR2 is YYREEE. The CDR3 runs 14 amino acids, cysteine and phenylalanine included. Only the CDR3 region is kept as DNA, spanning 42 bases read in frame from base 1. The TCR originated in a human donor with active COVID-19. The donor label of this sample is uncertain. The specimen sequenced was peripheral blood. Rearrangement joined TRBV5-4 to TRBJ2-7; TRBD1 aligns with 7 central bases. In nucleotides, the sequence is TGTGCCAGCAGCGGGAAGGACAGGCCCTACGAGCAGTACTTC. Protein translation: CASSGKDRPYEQYF.